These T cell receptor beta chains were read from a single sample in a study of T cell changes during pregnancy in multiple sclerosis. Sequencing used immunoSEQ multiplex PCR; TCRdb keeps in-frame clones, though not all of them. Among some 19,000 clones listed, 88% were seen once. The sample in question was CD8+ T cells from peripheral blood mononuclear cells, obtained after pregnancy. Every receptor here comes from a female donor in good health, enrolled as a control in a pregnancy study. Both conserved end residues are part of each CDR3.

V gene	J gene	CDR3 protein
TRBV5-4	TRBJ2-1	CASSLVEDGYNEQFF
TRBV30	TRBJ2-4	CAWSVEWTGNNIQYF
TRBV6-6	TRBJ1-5	CASILTGGNQPQHF
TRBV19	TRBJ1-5	CASSVRDTNQPQHF
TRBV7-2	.	CASSTSYEQYF
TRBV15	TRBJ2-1	CATSITGTSYNEQFF
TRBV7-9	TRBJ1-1	CASSLPGGNTEAFF
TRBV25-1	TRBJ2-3	CASSDGTGLDTQYF
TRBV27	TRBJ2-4	CASYGRGDIQYF
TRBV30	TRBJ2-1	CAWSVLGGGNEQFF
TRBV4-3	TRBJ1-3	CASSQGDRVGNTIYF
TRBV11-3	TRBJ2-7	CASSGGLAGPYEQYF
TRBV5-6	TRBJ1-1	CASSPGFGTEAFF
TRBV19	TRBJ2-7	CASSSPLSYEQYF
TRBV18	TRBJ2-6	CASSLPDRLSGANVLTF
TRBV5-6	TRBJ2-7	CASTYVSGGSSYEQYF
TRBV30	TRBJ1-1	CAWSVLGRGTEAFF
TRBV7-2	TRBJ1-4	CASSCIRVANEKLFF
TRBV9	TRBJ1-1	CASSSEAGTGFTEAFF
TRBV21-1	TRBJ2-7	CASSKEGRRRDEQYF
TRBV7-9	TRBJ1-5	CASSRQNGQPQHF
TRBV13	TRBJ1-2	CASTFTEDSNYGYTF
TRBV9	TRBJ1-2	CASSAQLGGVYGYTF
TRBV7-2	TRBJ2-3	CASSSRTSTDTQYF
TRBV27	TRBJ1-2	CASSFAGYGYTF
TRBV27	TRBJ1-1	CASSRQGAIAFF
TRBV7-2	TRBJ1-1	CASSLGGMAFF
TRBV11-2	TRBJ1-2	CASSLDPGNYGYTF
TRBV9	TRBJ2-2	CASSEAGGPSYSYTGELFF
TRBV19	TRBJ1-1	CASSIRGGFGNTEAFF
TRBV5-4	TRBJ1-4	CASSFHPGTGPEKLFF
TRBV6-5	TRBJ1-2	CASRLNTNRVGYTF
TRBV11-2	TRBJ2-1	CASSLGGGPYNEQFF
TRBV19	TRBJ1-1	CASSHTTGGNTEAFF
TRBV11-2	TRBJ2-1	CASRQDSYNEQFF
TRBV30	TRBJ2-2	CAWSVRDRDTGELFF
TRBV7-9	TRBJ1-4	CASSSAVDRAEKLFF
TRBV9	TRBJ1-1	CASSVAGTGGTEAFF
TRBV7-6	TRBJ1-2	CASSLGSTAGGYGYTF
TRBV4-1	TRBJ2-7	CASSQDPRQGLSFDEQYF
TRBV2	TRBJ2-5	CASTPVLTSGGETQYF
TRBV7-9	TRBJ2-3	CASSSVQSTDTQYF
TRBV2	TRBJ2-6	CASFGESDSFSGANVLTF
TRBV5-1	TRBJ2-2	CASSLAVNTGELFF
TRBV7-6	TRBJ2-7	CASSLGGDYEQYF
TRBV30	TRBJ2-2	CAWSLGGQPNTGELFF
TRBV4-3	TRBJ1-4	CASSQGFSSSAAGREKLFF
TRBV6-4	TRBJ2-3	CASSKGASTDTQYF
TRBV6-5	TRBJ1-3	CASSFHESGNTIYF
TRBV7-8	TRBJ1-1	CASSFPDPGVETEAFF